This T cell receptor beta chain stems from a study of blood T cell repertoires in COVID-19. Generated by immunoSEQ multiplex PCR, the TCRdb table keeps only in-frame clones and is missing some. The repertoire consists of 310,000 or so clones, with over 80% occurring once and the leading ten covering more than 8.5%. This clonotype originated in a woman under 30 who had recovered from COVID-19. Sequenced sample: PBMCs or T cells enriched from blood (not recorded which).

The CDR3 loop is CASSLGDRRGNQPQHF. As DNA, the CDR3 is TGTGCCAGCAGCTTAGGGGACAGGCGGGGCAATCAGCCCCAGCATTTT. The rearrangement links TRBV7-2 to TRBJ1-5; 8 nucleotides align to TRBD1. Trimming removed 1 base from V and 2 bases from J; junction bases left unmatched: 4. This CDR3 comprises 16 residues. In germline, CDR1 is SGHTA, CDR2 FQGNSA.